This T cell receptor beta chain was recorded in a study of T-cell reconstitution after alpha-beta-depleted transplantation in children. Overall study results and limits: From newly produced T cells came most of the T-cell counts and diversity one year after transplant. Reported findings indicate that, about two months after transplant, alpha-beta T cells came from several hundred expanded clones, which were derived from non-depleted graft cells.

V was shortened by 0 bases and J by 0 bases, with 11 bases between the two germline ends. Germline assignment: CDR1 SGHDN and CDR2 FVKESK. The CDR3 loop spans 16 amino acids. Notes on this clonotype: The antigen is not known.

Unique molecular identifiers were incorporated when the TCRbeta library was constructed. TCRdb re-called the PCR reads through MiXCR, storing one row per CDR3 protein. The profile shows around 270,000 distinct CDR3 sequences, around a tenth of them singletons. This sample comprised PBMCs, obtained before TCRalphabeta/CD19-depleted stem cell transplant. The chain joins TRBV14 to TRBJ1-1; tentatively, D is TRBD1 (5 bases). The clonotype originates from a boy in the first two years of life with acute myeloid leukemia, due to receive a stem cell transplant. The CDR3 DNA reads TGTGCCAGCAGCCAAGATAAGGGCAGGGTGAACACTGAAGCTTTCTTT. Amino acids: CASSQDKGRVNTEAFF.